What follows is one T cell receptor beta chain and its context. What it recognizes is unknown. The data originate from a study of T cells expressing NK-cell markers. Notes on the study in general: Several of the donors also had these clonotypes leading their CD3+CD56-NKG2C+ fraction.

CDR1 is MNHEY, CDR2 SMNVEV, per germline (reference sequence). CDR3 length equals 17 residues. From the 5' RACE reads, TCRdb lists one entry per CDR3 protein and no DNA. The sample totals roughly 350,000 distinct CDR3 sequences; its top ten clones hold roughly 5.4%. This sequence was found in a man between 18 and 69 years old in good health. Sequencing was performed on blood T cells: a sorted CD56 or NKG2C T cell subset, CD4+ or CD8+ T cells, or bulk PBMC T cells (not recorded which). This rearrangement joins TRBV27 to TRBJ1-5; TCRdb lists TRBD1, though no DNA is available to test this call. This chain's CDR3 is CASSLTPTGMGNQPQHF.